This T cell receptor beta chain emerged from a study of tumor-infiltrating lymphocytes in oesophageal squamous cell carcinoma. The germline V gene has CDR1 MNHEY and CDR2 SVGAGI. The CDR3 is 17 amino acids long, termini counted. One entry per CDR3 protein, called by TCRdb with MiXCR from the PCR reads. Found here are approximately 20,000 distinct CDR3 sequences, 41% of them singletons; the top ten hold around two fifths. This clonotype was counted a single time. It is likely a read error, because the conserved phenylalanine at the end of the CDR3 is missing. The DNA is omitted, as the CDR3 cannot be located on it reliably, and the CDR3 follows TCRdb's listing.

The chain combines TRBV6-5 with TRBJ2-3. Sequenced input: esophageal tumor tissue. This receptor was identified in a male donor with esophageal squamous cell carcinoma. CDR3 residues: CASSYSNWHVMNNEQFC.